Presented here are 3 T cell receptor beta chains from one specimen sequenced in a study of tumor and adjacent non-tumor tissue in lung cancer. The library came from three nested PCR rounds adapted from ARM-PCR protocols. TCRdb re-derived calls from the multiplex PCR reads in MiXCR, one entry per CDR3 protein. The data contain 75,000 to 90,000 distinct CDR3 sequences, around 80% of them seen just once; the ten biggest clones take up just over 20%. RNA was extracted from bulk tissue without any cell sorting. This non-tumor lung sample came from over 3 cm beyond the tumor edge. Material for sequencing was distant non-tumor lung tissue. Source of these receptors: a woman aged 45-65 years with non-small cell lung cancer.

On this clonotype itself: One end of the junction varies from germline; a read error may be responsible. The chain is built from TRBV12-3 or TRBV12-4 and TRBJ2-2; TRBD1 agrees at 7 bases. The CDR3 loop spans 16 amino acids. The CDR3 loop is CAISLGTETNGGELFF. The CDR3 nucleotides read TGTGCCATCAGTTTAGGGACAGAGACAAACGGCGGGGAGCTGTTTTTT.

The chain's CDR3 is CAWRFAGAVVTQYF. CDR3 coding DNA: TGTGCCTGGAGATTTGCGGGAGCGGTAGTTACGCAGTATTTT. The V and J genes are TRBV30 and TRBJ2-3; TRBD2 aligns across 7 bases. Germline CDR1 and CDR2: GTSNPN and SVGIG (reference sequence). J lost 8 bases, V lost 3 bases, and 11 bases had no gene match. This CDR3 has 14 amino acids.

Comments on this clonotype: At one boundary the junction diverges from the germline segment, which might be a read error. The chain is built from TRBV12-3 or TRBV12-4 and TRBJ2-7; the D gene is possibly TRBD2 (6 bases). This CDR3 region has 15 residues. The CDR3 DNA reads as TGTGCCATCAGTTCCCTACAGGAGGGATCGTACGAGCAGTACTTC. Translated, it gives CAISSLQEGSYEQYF.